This passage covers 10 T cell receptor beta chains from one sample sequenced in a study of shared clonotypes between healthy human individuals. Naive CD8 cells comprised CD45RO-negative, CCR7-positively selected cells, excluding terminally differentiated effector memory CD45RA+ cells. Using immunoSEQ multiplex PCR, the repertoire was profiled, and TCRdb retains in-frame clones only, with some absent. The data hold roughly 600,000 clones, with roughly 98% observed a single time. The sequenced sample was naive CD8+ T cells sorted from blood. The receptors stem from a man aged 30 to 39 in good health.

The V and J genes are TRBV9 and TRBJ2-1, with D uncertain. Germline assignment: CDR1 SGDLS and CDR2 YYNGEE. This CDR3 is 13 amino acids long. Trimming pared 3 bases from V and 3 bases from J, leaving 7 bases between. In nucleotides, the CDR3 is TGTGCCAGCAGCGCATCATACTACAATGAGCAGTTCTTC. Translation: CASSASYYNEQFF.

V gene TRBV11-2 combines with J gene TRBJ2-1, with D unclear. With 5 bases removed from V and 8 bases from J, the gap between germline ends came to 13 bases. There are 13 residues in the CDR3. Germline CDR1 and CDR2: SGHAT and FQNNGV. Here the CDR3 DNA reads TGTGCCAGCAGCCCGAACCCAAGCGATGAGCAGTTCTTC. Translated, it gives CASSPNPSDEQFF.

J is TRBJ2-3 and V is TRBV7-9; possible D gene TRBD2, 5 bases. CDR1 is SEHNR and CDR2 is FQNEAQ in the germline V gene (reference sequence). Trimming cost V 4 bases and J 2 bases, with 13 bases left between them. CDR3 length equals 15 residues. The CDR3 nucleotides are TGTGCCAGCAGCTCCCGGGAAGGGCACACAGATACGCAGTATTTT. Protein: CASSSREGHTDTQYF.

This chain connects TRBV2 to TRBJ2-7; tentatively, D is TRBD1 or TRBD2 (7 bases each). Germline V gene data show CDR1 as SNHLY and CDR2 as FYNNEI. The CDR3 length is 14 residues. Deletions cut 7 bases from V and 0 bases from J, with 13 bases between. The CDR3 is CASKQGRGSYEQYF. Here the CDR3 DNA reads TGTGCCAGCAAACAGGGGAGGGGCTCCTACGAGCAGTACTTC.

This sequence joins TRBV4-1 and TRBJ2-7, with D perhaps matching TRBD2 (5 bases). CDR1 and CDR2 (germline): MGHRA, YSYEKL. Trimming stripped 2 bases from V and 0 bases from J, with 5 bases between. The CDR3 is 13 amino acids. CDR3 sequence: CASSQTSSYEQYF. CDR3 nucleotides: TGCGCCAGCAGCCAAACTAGCTCCTACGAGCAGTACTTC.

V usage is TRBV5-1 and J usage is TRBJ2-1; 8 bases map to TRBD1. The CDR3 totals 14 residues. Germline CDR1 SGHRS, CDR2 YFSETQ. V shed 3 bases, J shed 7 bases, and the junction held 6 bases outside the gene matches. CDR3 sequence reads: CASSSDRVANEQFF. The CDR3 nucleotides are TGCGCCAGCAGCTCGGACAGGGTGGCGAATGAGCAGTTCTTC.

The chain is built from TRBV7-6 and TRBJ2-7, with 8 nucleotides matching TRBD2. V shed 1 base, J shed 6 bases, and the junction held 17 bases outside the gene matches. CDR1 and CDR2 from the germline V gene are SGHVS and FNYEAQ. CDR3 length: 18 amino acids. This CDR3 is CASSLDISGKNVKGEQYF. CDR3 nucleotide sequence: TGTGCCAGCAGCTTAGATATTAGCGGGAAAAATGTAAAGGGCGAGCAGTACTTC.

This clone is a singleton in its sample. The CDR3 bases are TGTGCCAGCAGTTACGGGGTGACAGGGGAGGAGACCCAGTACTTC. Residues: CASSYGVTGEETQYF. This chain connects TRBV6-5 to TRBJ2-5; 8 nucleotides agree with TRBD1. V shed 2 bases and J 5 bases; nucleotides not matched to a gene: 7. This CDR3 contains 15 residues. From germline, CDR1 is MNHEY and CDR2 SVGAGI.

The genes are TRBV9 and TRBJ2-2; no definite D call. CDR3 length equals 13 residues. Trimming removed 8 bases at V and 5 bases at J, with 13 bases between. Germline loops: CDR1 SGDLS, CDR2 YYNGEE. CDR3: CASQVVETGELFF. CDR3 coding DNA: TGTGCCAGTCAGGTGGTTGAAACCGGGGAGCTGTTTTTT.

The chain is built from TRBV28 and TRBJ2-7; D remains unclear. This CDR3 contains 15 residues. Germline-derived CDR1 and CDR2 are MDHEN and SYDVKM. Trimming shortened V by 3 bases and J by 3 bases, and 15 bases separated the two germline ends. The DNA of the CDR3 is TGTGCCAGCAGTTTTCTGGCATCGGCAAACTACGAGCAGTACTTC. Translated: CASSFLASANYEQYF.